A single T cell receptor (beta chain) is shown here with its context. This entry is derived from a study of blood T cell repertoires in COVID-19. The CDR3 extends over 13 amino acids. The germline gives CDR1 GTSNPN, CDR2 SVGIG (reference sequence). V lost 5 bases to trimming and J lost 7 bases, with 12 bases between them. Data came from immunoSEQ multiplex PCR; TCRdb stores just in-frame clones and leaves some out. Here the sample spans around 300,000 clones, over 75% being singletons. This clonotype was obtained from a woman between 25 and 40 years old who had recovered from COVID-19. The chain employs TRBV30 and TRBJ1-6; D might be TRBD1 (5 bases). What was sequenced was PBMCs or T cells enriched from blood (not recorded which). DNA of the CDR3: TGTGCCTGGGGGGACGGAGGAAATTCACCCCTCCACTTT. It yields the protein CAWGDGGNSPLHF.